This T cell receptor (beta chain) came from a study of response to subunit inactivated influenza vaccine. TCRdb reprocessed the RT-PCR reads via MiXCR and lists one record per CDR3 protein. The sample contains under 200,000 distinct CDR3 sequences, approximately 12% of which appear only once. Per germline, CDR1 MNHEY and CDR2 SVGAGI. J lost 10 bases, V lost 6 bases, and 7 bases had no gene match. The CDR3 runs 12 residues. This sample was shared with a second study, whose subject was T cells expressing NK-cell markers. This second report adds: UMI-tagged 5'RACE template switching yielded the TCR beta cDNA. Source material for TCR beta repertoires consisted of sorted CD3+CD56+NKG2C+, CD3+CD56+NKG2C- and CD3+CD56-NKG2C+ T cells. Out of eight donors sequenced, seven tested HCMV-seropositive and the remaining one seronegative. Specificity for HCMV among expanded NKG2C+ T cell clones was not established.

The V call is TRBV6-5, the J call TRBJ1-1, with 8 bases fitting TRBD1. The receptor comes from a man in his fifties or sixties who received an inactivated influenza vaccine. This specimen consisted of CD8+ T cells sorted from PBMCs, obtained approximately 12 days after vaccination. The CDR3 coding sequence is TGTGCCAGCAGCTCCGGGACAGGCCGAGCTTTCTTT. Its protein is CASSSGTGRAFF.